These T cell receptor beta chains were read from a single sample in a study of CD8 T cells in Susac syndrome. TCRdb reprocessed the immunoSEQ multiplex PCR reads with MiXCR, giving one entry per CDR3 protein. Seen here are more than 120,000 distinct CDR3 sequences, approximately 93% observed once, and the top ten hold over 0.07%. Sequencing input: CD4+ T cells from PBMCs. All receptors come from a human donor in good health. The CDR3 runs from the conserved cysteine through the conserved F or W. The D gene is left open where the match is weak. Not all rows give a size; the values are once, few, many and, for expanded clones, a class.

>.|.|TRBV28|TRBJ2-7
CASSLPGASYEQYF
TGTGCCAGCAGTTTACCAGGCGCCTCCTACGAGCAGTACTTC
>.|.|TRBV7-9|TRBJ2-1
CASSRVQSSYNEQFF
TGTGCCAGCAGCAGAGTACAGAGCTCCTACAATGAGCAGTTCTTC
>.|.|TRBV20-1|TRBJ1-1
CSARVGALNTEAFF
TGCAGTGCTAGAGTGGGGGCTTTGAACACTGAAGCTTTCTTT
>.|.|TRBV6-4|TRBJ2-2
CASSVAAGGTGELFF
TGTGCCAGCAGTGTAGCGGCCGGTGGGACCGGGGAGCTGTTTTTT
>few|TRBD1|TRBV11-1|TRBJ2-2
CASSLGQGSGTGELFF
TGTGCCAGCAGCCTCGGACAGGGGAGCGGCACCGGGGAGCTGTTTTTT
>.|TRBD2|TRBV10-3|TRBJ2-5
CAISPREGETQYF
TGTGCCATCAGTCCCAGGGAGGGGGAGACCCAGTACTTC
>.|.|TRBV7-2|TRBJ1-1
CASSLAMGYTEAFF
TGTGCCAGCAGCTTAGCGATGGGGTACACTGAAGCTTTCTTT
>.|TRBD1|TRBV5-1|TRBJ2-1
CASSLRGQGGYNEQFF
TGCGCCAGCAGCTTGCGGGGACAGGGTGGCTATAATGAGCAGTTCTTC
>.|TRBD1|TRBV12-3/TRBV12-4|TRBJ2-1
CASSPGTGGRDEQFF
TGTGCCAGCAGTCCAGGGACAGGGGGCCGGGATGAGCAGTTCTTC
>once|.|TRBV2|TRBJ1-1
CASSDRQRVNTEAFF
TGTGCCAGCAGTGACCGACAAAGGGTGAACACTGAAGCTTTCTTT
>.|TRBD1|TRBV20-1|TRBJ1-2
CSARVQGDGYTF
TGCAGTGCTAGAGTACAGGGGGATGGCTACACCTTC
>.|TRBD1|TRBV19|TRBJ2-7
CASSASGQGEYEQYF
TGTGCCAGTAGTGCATCGGGACAGGGCGAGTACGAGCAGTACTTC
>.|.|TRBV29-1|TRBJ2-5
CSVVPSLPEAQYF
TGCAGCGTTGTTCCATCCTTGCCCGAGGCCCAGTACTTC
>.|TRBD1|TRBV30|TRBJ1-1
CAWGRTGGTEAFF
TGTGCCTGGGGTCGGACAGGGGGAACTGAAGCTTTCTTT
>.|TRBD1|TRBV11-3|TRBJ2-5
CASSRQGSSQETQYF
TGTGCCAGCAGCCGACAGGGAAGTTCTCAAGAGACCCAGTACTTC
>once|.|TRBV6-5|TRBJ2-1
CASSSTGRREQFF
TGTGCCAGCAGTTCCACAGGGAGGAGGGAGCAGTTCTTC
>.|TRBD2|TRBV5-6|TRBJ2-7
CASSFLVIGLAAYEQYF
TGTGCCAGCAGCTTCTTAGTCATTGGACTAGCAGCCTACGAGCAGTACTTC
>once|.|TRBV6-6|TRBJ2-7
CASSYVGDRAYEQYF
TGTGCCAGCAGTTACGTGGGAGATAGAGCCTACGAGCAGTACTTC
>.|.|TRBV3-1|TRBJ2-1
CASSLFGDLRYNEQFF
TGTGCCAGCAGCCTGTTTGGGGACCTTCGCTACAATGAGCAGTTCTTC
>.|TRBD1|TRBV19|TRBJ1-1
CASSSRQGSTEAFF
TGTGCCAGTAGTTCAAGACAGGGTAGCACTGAAGCTTTCTTT
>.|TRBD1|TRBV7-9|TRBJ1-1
CANSSSSTGTDTEAFF
TGTGCCAACAGTTCTTCCTCGACAGGGACGGACACTGAAGCTTTCTTT
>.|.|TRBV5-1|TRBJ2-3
CASSLDFASTDTQYF
TGCGCCAGCAGCTTGGACTTTGCATCCACAGATACGCAGTATTTT
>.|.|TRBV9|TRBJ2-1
CASSGGGHEQFF
TGTGCCAGCAGCGGCGGGGGCCATGAGCAGTTCTTC
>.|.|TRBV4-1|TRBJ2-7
CASSQGGNQRMQYF
TGCGCCAGCAGCCAAGGGGGAAACCAGCGTATGCAGTACTTC
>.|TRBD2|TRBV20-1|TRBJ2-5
CSAIPGLAGQETQYF
TGCAGTGCTATACCGGGACTAGCGGGCCAAGAGACCCAGTACTTC